The present TCR beta chain was sequenced within a study of T cells in Graves' hyperthyroidism and ophthalmopathy. Study background: The initial diagnosis was the point when peripheral blood was collected, ahead of any treatment.

Hyperthyroidism had been newly diagnosed in patients aged 18 to 65, and its duration was under 2 months. This clonotype was counted a few times. Germline V gene data show CDR1 as ENHRY and CDR2 as SYGVKD. With 6 bases removed from V and 3 bases from J, the gap between germline ends came to 9 bases. The CDR3 covers 13 residues. RNA transcripts provided the source from which TCR beta CDR3 regions were amplified. First-round RT-PCR with HTBI primers amplified the TCR CDR3 region. TCRdb independently ran MiXCR on the multiplex PCR reads; one entry per CDR3 protein. The sample lists approximately 640,000 distinct CDR3 sequences; roughly 15% were seen once.

The sequenced sample consisted of blood. The sequence was collected from a woman in her thirties with Graves' hyperthyroidism. J is TRBJ1-3 and V is TRBV10-3; D perhaps matches TRBD1 (6 bases). The CDR3 sequence is CAISPDSGNTIYF. The DNA of the CDR3 is TGTGCCATCAGCCCGGACAGTGGAAACACCATATATTTT.